Listed here are 25 T cell receptor beta chains from one sample, sequenced in a study of T cell repertoires in cytomegalovirus infection. Each CDR3 protein is one row after TCRdb ran MiXCR on the reads. This sample has about 330,000 distinct CDR3 sequences; about 34% occur once, and the top ten carry about 14%. These receptors have no identified antigens. Material: cultured PBMCs, obtained from culture after CMV antigen stimulation. All receptors derive from a human donor in good health (CMV status not recorded). Some clones in this sample may be carry-over from other donors' samples.

The sample holds many counts of this clonotype. The gene calls are TRBV28 and TRBJ1-1, with unresolved D. The V and J ends lost 1 base and 11 bases respectively, with 23 bases between them. This CDR3 is 16 amino acids long. The germline V gene encodes CDR1 MDHEN and CDR2 SYDVKM. Written as DNA, the CDR3 is TGTGCCAGCAGTTTATTTTTTGGGGTGGCAGGCCGTGGGGCTTTCTTT. Translation: CASSLFFGVAGRGAFF.

The CDR3 coding sequence is TGTGCCTGGAGTCGGACTAGCGGGAGAGAGACCCAGTACTTC. The encoded protein is CAWSRTSGRETQYF. V and J are TRBV30 and TRBJ2-5, with 13 bases identical to TRBD2. Germline assignment: CDR1 GTSNPN and CDR2 SVGIG (reference sequence). CDR3 length: 14 residues. The V segment lost 2 bases and the J segment 4 bases; nucleotides outside the gene matches: 1. Based on the CDR3 plus reference TRBV30 and TRBJ2-5, the full variable domain is SQTIHQWPATLVQPVGSPLSLECTVEGTSNPNLYWYRQAAGRGLQLLFYSVGIGQISSEVPQNLSASRPQDRQFILSSKKLLLSDSGFYLCAWSRTSGRETQYFGPGTRLLVL.

This chain uses TRBV6-5 with TRBJ1-4; D call uncertain. Trimming removed 5 bases at V and 8 bases at J, with 15 bases between. The V gene's germline CDR1 is MNHEY and CDR2 SVGAGI. The CDR3 extends over 14 amino acids. The CDR3: CASSRTRAGEKLFF. The CDR3 DNA reads as TGTGCCAGCAGTCGGACTCGGGCGGGGGAAAAACTGTTTTTT.

This clonotype was observed many times. The chain is built from TRBV7-8 and TRBJ1-1; D remains ambiguous. The CDR3 loop spans 14 amino acids. Germline V lookup: CDR1 SGHVS, CDR2 FQNEAQ. The V end lost 4 bases, the J end lost 2 bases, and 11 bases lay between the germline ends. CDR3 region: CASSSPRTNTEAFF. The CDR3 DNA sequence: TGTGCCAGCAGCTCTCCCCGGACCAACACTGAAGCTTTCTTT.

This chain joins TRBV12-3 or TRBV12-4 and TRBJ1-2; maybe TRBD1 (5 bases). V lost 5 bases, J lost 6 bases, and 19 bases lay in between. The CDR3 loop spans 15 amino acids. CDR3 in amino acids: CASSAENPGRDGYTF. CDR3 bases: TGTGCCAGCAGTGCCGAAAACCCAGGGAGAGATGGCTACACCTTC.

The chain links TRBV14 to TRBJ2-3; 7 bases match TRBD1. From germline, CDR1 is SGHDN and CDR2 FVKESK. V dropped 4 bases and J dropped 5; count of bases not matched to a gene: 3. This CDR3 has 13 amino acids. The CDR3 protein is CASSPQGEDTQYF. The DNA of the CDR3 is TGTGCCAGCAGCCCCCAGGGGGAAGATACGCAGTATTTT.

This sequence joins TRBV7-9 and TRBJ2-5, with 7 bases identical to TRBD2. Germline CDR1 is SEHNR and CDR2 is FQNEAQ (reference sequence). The CDR3 sequence is 15 residues long. V lost 5 bases, J lost 5 bases, and 11 bases stayed unmatched. CDR3 region: CASSPPIGEGETQYF. CDR3 DNA: TGTGCCAGCAGCCCCCCAATAGGGGAGGGTGAGACCCAGTACTTC. Supplemented by reference TRBV7-9 and TRBJ2-5, the full variable domain reads DTGVSQNPRHKITKRGQNVTFRCDPISEHNRLYWYRQTLGQGPEFLTYFQNEAQLEKSRLLSDRFSAERPKGSFSTLEIQRTEQGDSAMYLCASSPPIGEGETQYFGPGTRLLVL.

This clonotype was counted a few times. CDR3 bases: TGTGCCAGCAGCCCCACAGGGGCCGAGACCCAGTACTTC. This gives the protein CASSPTGAETQYF. The J gene is TRBJ2-5, the V gene TRBV7-8, with TRBD1 matching 7 bases. The ends lost 5 bases at V and 5 bases at J; junction bases unmatched: 5. The CDR3 runs 13 residues. Germline-derived CDR1 and CDR2 are SGHVS and FQNEAQ.

This clonotype was seen a handful of times. The rearrangement joins TRBV19 to TRBJ2-5; D possibly corresponds to TRBD2 (7 bases). Per germline, CDR1 LNHDA and CDR2 SQIVND (reference sequence). V dropped 4 bases and J dropped 5 bases, with 17 bases sitting between them. The CDR3 covers 15 residues. Written as DNA, the CDR3 is TGTGCCAGTAGTACCGATCGGGGGGCGGAGGAGACCCAGTACTTC. Amino acids: CASSTDRGAEETQYF. Full variable domain (remainder filled in from reference TRBV19 and TRBJ2-5): DGGITQSPKYLFRKEGQNVTLSCEQNLNHDAMYWYRQDPGQGLRLIYYSQIVNDFQKGDIAEGYSVSREKKESFPLTVTSAQKNPTAFYLCASSTDRGAEETQYFGPGTRLLVL.

The chain is built from TRBV4-1 and TRBJ2-5, with TRBD2 matching over 12 bases. Unmatched junction bases numbered 7, after V lost 4 bases and J lost 4 bases. The CDR3 runs to 16 residues. Germline lookup yields CDR1 MGHRA and CDR2 YSYEKL. The CDR3 DNA sequence: TGCGCCAGCAGCCCAGGGACTAGCGGGTTAGGAGAGACCCAGTACTTC. This codes for CASSPGTSGLGETQYF.

This sequence joins TRBV6-2 or TRBV6-3 and TRBJ2-3; 9 positions match TRBD2. This CDR3 spans 15 amino acids. The trim removed 5 bases at V and 4 bases at J, leaving 7 bases unmatched. CDR1 MNHEY and CDR2 SVGEGT come from the germline V gene. CDR3 coding DNA: TGTGCCAGCAGTCCGGGACTAGCCTCCCCAGATACGCAGTATTTT. It yields the protein CASSPGLASPDTQYF.

The J gene is TRBJ2-5, the V gene TRBV6-1; D tentatively fits TRBD1 or TRBD2 (5 bases each). CDR3 length equals 15 residues. Germline CDR1 and CDR2: MNHNS and SASEGT. The V end was cut by 6 bases, the J end by 5 bases, with 19 bases between. The CDR3 coding sequence is TGTGCCAGCAGGGACTGGAATGAGGGGAGTGAGACCCAGTACTTC. Encoded protein: CASRDWNEGSETQYF.

This clonotype occurred a few times. This sequence joins TRBV11-1 and TRBJ1-5, with D possibly matching TRBD1 (5 bases). There are 14 residues in the CDR3. Deletions cut 6 bases from V and 3 bases from J, with 12 bases between. CDR1 SGHAT and CDR2 FQDESV come from the germline V gene (reference sequence). CDR3 protein: CASRGAGPNQPQHF. The CDR3 region has the DNA TGTGCCAGCAGAGGAGCGGGACCCAATCAGCCCCAGCATTTT.

There are a few counts of this clonotype. The rearrangement links TRBV7-2 to TRBJ2-7; 9 bases align to TRBD1. Germline-derived CDR1 and CDR2 are SGHTA and FQGNSA. The CDR3 spans 15 residues. V was clipped by 4 bases and J by 3 bases; unmatched bases: 7. In DNA, the CDR3 is TGTGCCAGCAGCTCGCCCGGGACAGGGAACTACGAGCAGTACTTC. It yields the protein CASSSPGTGNYEQYF.

The rearrangement uses TRBV27 and TRBJ2-5; D is ambiguous. Germline CDR1 MNHEY, CDR2 SMNVEV (reference sequence). V was trimmed by 5 bases and J by 6 bases, leaving 13 bases between them. This CDR3 region has 13 residues. CDR3 DNA: TGTGCCAGCAGTGCTAGTATTGGCAAGACCCAGTACTTC. Translated: CASSASIGKTQYF.

The rearrangement links TRBV7-3 to TRBJ2-1; D is ambiguous. In germline, CDR1 is SGHTA, CDR2 FQGTGA. The length of the CDR3 is 13 residues. V lost 7 bases and J 8 bases, leaving 15 bases between the germline ends. CDR3 loop: CASTPSGPDEQFF. The CDR3 DNA reads as TGTGCCAGCACGCCGAGTGGGCCCGATGAGCAGTTCTTC.

The V and J genes are TRBV19 and TRBJ2-1; D may be TRBD2 (5 bases). Per germline, CDR1 LNHDA and CDR2 SQIVND (reference sequence). The CDR3 totals 15 residues. The V and J ends lost 1 base and 9 bases respectively, with 16 bases between them. Here the CDR3 DNA reads TGTGCCAGTAGTATAGTTCCCACTAGGCCGGGTGAGCAGTTCTTC. Protein: CASSIVPTRPGEQFF.

The chain couples TRBV4-2 to TRBJ2-3; 7 bases fit TRBD2. The trim removed 8 bases at V and 4 bases at J, leaving 6 bases unmatched. The CDR3 is made up of 13 amino acids. Germline CDR1 reads LGHNA; CDR2 reads YNFKEQ. The CDR3 coding sequence is TGTGCCAGCTCGCCGGGAGGACCAGATACGCAGTATTTT. Translation gives CASSPGGPDTQYF.

The chain is built from TRBV27 and TRBJ1-5; weak D call: TRBD1 (5 bases). Between the trimmed V and J ends, which lost 5 bases and 9 bases, there was a span of 14 bases. Germline CDR1 reads MNHEY; CDR2 reads SMNVEV (reference sequence). This CDR3 has 13 residues. CDR3 coding DNA: TGTGCCAGCAGTATAATCCCTGGGGGGCCCCAGCATTTT. This encodes CASSIIPGGPQHF.

This clonotype was counted between two and nine times. The gene calls are TRBV6-1 and TRBJ1-3, with D unresolved. In germline, CDR1 is MNHNS, CDR2 SASEGT. There are 14 residues in the CDR3. V shed 6 bases and J shed 0 bases, with 9 bases lying between them. The CDR3 spells CASSRFNSGNTIYF. The CDR3 DNA follows: TGTGCCAGCAGCCGATTTAACTCTGGAAACACCATATATTTT.

Many counts were recorded for this clonotype. The chain carries TRBV20-1 and TRBJ1-5, with TRBD1 identical over 9 bases. This CDR3 is built from 15 residues. The V gene's germline CDR1 is DFQATT and CDR2 SNEGSKA (reference sequence). The trim removed 1 base at V and 4 bases at J, leaving 5 bases unmatched. CDR3 in amino acids: CSARVNRGLNQPQHF. As DNA, the CDR3 is TGCAGTGCTAGAGTCAACAGGGGGCTTAATCAGCCCCAGCATTTT.

The gene calls are TRBV19 and TRBJ1-1, with TRBD1 matching 8 bases. The CDR3 contains 15 residues. The V gene end was trimmed by 5 bases and the J gene end by 0 bases; junction bases not matched to a gene: 5. CDR1 and CDR2 from the germline V gene are LNHDA and SQIVND (reference sequence). CDR3 sequence (DNA): TGTGCCAGTAGTGCCTGGACAGGGTTGAACACTGAAGCTTTCTTT. Translating gives CASSAWTGLNTEAFF.

This clonotype has a handful of counts. V gene TRBV7-2 combines with J gene TRBJ2-5, with 11 bases fitting TRBD2. The length of the CDR3 is 16 residues. The V gene end was trimmed by 5 bases and the J gene end by 6 bases; junction bases not matched to a gene: 11. Germline V CDR1 and CDR2: SGHTA, FQGNSA. CDR3 sequence reads: CASSPSLAGGGKTQYF. The CDR3 DNA is TGTGCCAGCAGCCCTTCTCTAGCGGGAGGTGGGAAGACCCAGTACTTC. The variable domain in full, completed from reference TRBV7-2 and TRBJ2-5, reads GAGVSQSPSNKVTEKGKDVELRCDPISGHTALYWYRQSLGQGLEFLIYFQGNSAPDKSGLPSDRFSAERTGGSVSTLTIQRTQQEDSAVYLCASSPSLAGGGKTQYFGPGTRLLVL.

This clonotype has just a few counts. This chain joins TRBV6-2 or TRBV6-3 and TRBJ1-5, with D hard to call. Trimming removed 7 bases at V and 4 bases at J, with 8 bases between. This CDR3 has 12 residues. Per the germline V gene, CDR1 is MNHEY and CDR2 is SVGEGT. The CDR3 spells CASNTGNQPQHF. The CDR3 DNA reads as TGTGCCAGCAACACGGGAAATCAGCCCCAGCATTTT.

V and J are TRBV6-2 or TRBV6-3 and TRBJ2-7, with 10 bases matching TRBD2. This CDR3 is 16 amino acids long. In germline, CDR1 is MNHEY, CDR2 SVGEGT. V shed 6 bases, J shed 4 bases, and the junction held 12 bases outside the gene matches. Here the CDR3 DNA reads TGTGCCAGCAGCTCACCCAAATCTAGCGGGAGTTACGAGCAGTACGTC. Translation: CASSSPKSSGSYEQYV.